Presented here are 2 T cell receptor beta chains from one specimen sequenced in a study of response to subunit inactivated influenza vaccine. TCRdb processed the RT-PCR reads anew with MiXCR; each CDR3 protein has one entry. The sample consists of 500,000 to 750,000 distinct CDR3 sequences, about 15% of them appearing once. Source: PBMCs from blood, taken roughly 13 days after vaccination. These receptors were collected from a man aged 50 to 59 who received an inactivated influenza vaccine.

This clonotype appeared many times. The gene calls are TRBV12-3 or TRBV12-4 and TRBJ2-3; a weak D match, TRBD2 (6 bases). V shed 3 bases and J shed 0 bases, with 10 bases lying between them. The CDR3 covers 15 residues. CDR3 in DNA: TGTGCCAGCAGTTTTGCCGGAGGGAGCACAGATACGCAGTATTTT. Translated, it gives CASSFAGGSTDTQYF.

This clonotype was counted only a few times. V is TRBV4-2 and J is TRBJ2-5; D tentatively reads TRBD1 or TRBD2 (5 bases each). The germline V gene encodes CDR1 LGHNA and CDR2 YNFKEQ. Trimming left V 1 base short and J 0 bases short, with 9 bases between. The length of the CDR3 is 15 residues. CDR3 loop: CASSQVGTNQETQYF. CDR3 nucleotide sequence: TGTGCCAGCAGCCAAGTAGGGACCAACCAAGAGACCCAGTACTTC.